A selection of T cell receptor beta chains follows, all from one sample in a study of Tregs in tolerant kidney transplant recipients. Clones were sequenced by immunoSEQ multiplex PCR, and TCRdb holds only the in-frame ones, with some missing. The sample records 200,000 to 300,000 clones, about four fifths being singletons. The sequenced sample was CD4+ T cells from blood. All receptors derive from a human donor in good health. Both conserved end residues are part of each CDR3. D genes are given only for firm matches. Rows give clone size only sometimes, using once, few, many, or a class for an expanded clone.

CDR3 DNA | CDR3 protein | clone size | D gene | J gene | V gene
TGTGCCAGCAGGGGGACAGGGGGCAACTATGGCTACACCTTC | CASRGTGGNYGYTF | NA | TRBD1 | TRBJ1-2 | TRBV6-1
TGTGCCAGCAGTGAAACAGGGGGCTTTGGCTACACCTTC | CASSETGGFGYTF | NA | TRBD1 | TRBJ1-2 | TRBV2
TGCGCCAGCAGCTTCAGTGGAGTAAACGAGCAGTACTTC | CASSFSGVNEQYF | once | NA | TRBJ2-7 | TRBV5-1
TGCGCCAGCAGCCAAGAAAAGACAGGGAGGTACGGGGAGCTGTTTTTT | CASSQEKTGRYGELFF | few | NA | TRBJ2-2 | TRBV4-1
TGTGCCAGCATCCAAGATGGGCTAGCGCTCTCTGGGGCCAACGTCCTGACTTTC | CASIQDGLALSGANVLTF | NA | NA | TRBJ2-6 | TRBV4-2
TGTGCCAGCAGCCTCGGGGGGGACACTGAAGCTTTCTTT | CASSLGGDTEAFF | NA | NA | TRBJ1-1 | TRBV7-9
TGTGCCAGCAGCGGAGCTAAGGGGGGCCTTGGAAACACCATATATTTT | CASSGAKGGLGNTIYF | NA | NA | TRBJ1-3 | TRBV11-1
TGTGCCAGCAGTGAAACTCCCCGAGGGGGTCAGCCCCAGCATTTT | CASSETPRGGQPQHF | once | NA | TRBJ1-5 | TRBV6-1
TGTGCCAGCAAACGACAGGGGGCACGAAACACTGAAGCTTTCTTT | CASKRQGARNTEAFF | NA | TRBD1 | TRBJ1-1 | TRBV2
TGTGCCAGCAGTTACGGGGAGGGCACAGATACGCAGTATTTT | CASSYGEGTDTQYF | NA | NA | TRBJ2-3 | TRBV6-5
TGTGCCAGCAGCTTGGGGACTAGCGGGTACACAGATACGCAGTATTTT | CASSLGTSGYTDTQYF | NA | TRBD2 | TRBJ2-3 | TRBV5-5
TGTGCCAGCAGCTTAGCGTCAGAGACCCAGTACTTC | CASSLASETQYF | NA | NA | TRBJ2-5 | TRBV7-6
TGTGCCAGCAGCCGACCGGGACAGGGGTCAGGAAACACCATATATTTT | CASSRPGQGSGNTIYF | NA | TRBD1 | TRBJ1-3 | TRBV5-4
TGTGCCAGTACCCAAGAGGGATTTGGACGGATGAACACTGAAGCTTTCTTT | CASTQEGFGRMNTEAFF | NA | NA | TRBJ1-1 | TRBV19
TGTGCCAGCAGCTTAAGGGTGGACTTCTCCTACGAGCAGTACTTC | CASSLRVDFSYEQYF | NA | NA | TRBJ2-7 | TRBV13
TGTGCCTGGAATATACAGGGGACGTCCTATGGCTACACCTTC | CAWNIQGTSYGYTF | NA | TRBD1 | TRBJ1-2 | TRBV30
TGTGCCTGGAGTGTACTGAGTAGCAATCAGCCCCAGCATTTT | CAWSVLSSNQPQHF | NA | NA | TRBJ1-5 | TRBV30
TGTGCCAGCAGCACCGGGAGTACCCAGCATTTT | CASSTGSTQHF | few | NA | TRBJ1-5 | TRBV6-6
TGTGCCAGCAGTGAGGAACAGGGGGCCTCTAACGAGCAGTACTTC | CASSEEQGASNEQYF | few | TRBD1 | TRBJ2-7 | TRBV2
TGTGCCAGCAGTGCTCTCTACGAGCAGTACTTC | CASSALYEQYF | NA | NA | TRBJ2-7 | TRBV6-1
TGTGCCAGCAGCTTGGCAGGGGGTAGGGCGGACGAGCAGTACTTC | CASSLAGGRADEQYF | NA | TRBD1 | TRBJ2-7 | TRBV5-8